Shown below are 17 T cell receptor beta chains from a single sample sequenced in a study of Graves' ophthalmopathy and Graves' hyperthyroidism. The study amplified TCR beta CDR3 regions using RNA transcripts. An initial RT-PCR round employing HTBI primers preceded a second-round multiplex PCR. TCRdb reprocessed the multiplex PCR reads via MiXCR and lists one record per CDR3 protein. The table records over a million distinct CDR3 sequences, about 38% of them present only once. Material: peripheral blood or thyroid tissue (not recorded which). The receptors come from an adult man with Graves' hyperthyroidism.

The genes are TRBV12-3 or TRBV12-4 and TRBJ2-7; D is perhaps TRBD2 (6 bases). Trimming cost V 5 bases and J 5 bases, with 16 bases left between them. The CDR3 extends over 14 amino acids. The DNA for the CDR3 is TGTGCCAGCAGTCCCGAGGTATGGAGGGACGAGCAGTACTTC. It translates to CASSPEVWRDEQYF.

This sequence joins TRBV28 and TRBJ2-7, with D tentatively TRBD1 or TRBD2 (5 bases each). The germline gives CDR1 MDHEN, CDR2 SYDVKM. V was clipped by 3 bases and J by 0 bases, with 12 bases between them. The CDR3 totals 15 residues. The CDR3 sequence: CASSFWRTSSYEQYF. CDR3 DNA sequence: TGTGCCAGCAGTTTTTGGAGGACATCCTCCTACGAGCAGTACTTC.

This clonotype was detected a few times. A much larger clone lies one base from this, so it may be a read error. The chain combines TRBV9 with TRBJ2-7, with TRBD2 as a possible D gene (6 bases). This CDR3 region has 15 residues. Germline V gene lookup returns CDR1 SGDLS and CDR2 YYNGEE. The CDR3 DNA follows: TGTGCCAGCAGCGTAGCGGTCGCGGGAACCTACGAGCAGTGCTTC. Its protein product is CASSVAVAGTYEQCF.

This clonotype has more than one count but fewer than ten. The chain is built from TRBV12-3 or TRBV12-4 and TRBJ2-5; tentative D call: TRBD1 (5 bases). The CDR3 is made up of 18 amino acids. V was pared by 6 bases and J by 4 bases, with 27 bases between. The CDR3 sequence: CASSSRGDSPRARETQYF. The CDR3 DNA follows: TGTGCCAGCAGCTCTCGAGGTGACAGCCCACGCGCCAGAGAGACCCAGTACTTC.

A few counts support this clonotype. The V gene is TRBV9, the J gene TRBJ2-7; 9 bases line up with TRBD1. Germline loops: CDR1 SGDLS, CDR2 YYNGEE. The V segment lost 4 bases and the J segment 5 bases; nucleotides outside the gene matches: 16. This CDR3 is 17 amino acids long. The CDR3 DNA sequence: TGTGCCAGCAGCCAAGACGGGGCCAGACAGGGGGGCGACGAGCAGTACTTC. It translates to CASSQDGARQGGDEQYF. The full variable domain, completed using reference TRBV9 and TRBJ2-7, is DSGVTQTPKHLITATGQRVTLRCSPRSGDLSVYWYQQSLDQGLQFLIQYYNGEERAKGNILERFSAQQFPDLHSELNLSSLELGDSALYFCASSQDGARQGGDEQYFGPGTRLTVT.

This clonotype has at least ten counts. The chain has TRBV6-5 and TRBJ1-5; D remains unclear. The CDR3 sequence is 12 residues long. Germline V lookup: CDR1 MNHEY, CDR2 SVGAGI. The germline V and J ends were trimmed by 6 bases and 7 bases, with 10 bases remaining between them. DNA of the CDR3: TGTGCCAGCAGCTATCCGGGACAGCCCCAGCATTTT. This translates into CASSYPGQPQHF.

In its sample, this clonotype was seen many times. The rearrangement joins TRBV7-2 to TRBJ2-5; D unresolved. Per germline, CDR1 SGHTA and CDR2 FQGNSA. The CDR3 covers 14 residues. Trimming pared 1 base from V and 4 bases from J, leaving 10 bases between. The CDR3 here is CASSLVLESETQYF. DNA for the CDR3: TGTGCCAGCAGCTTAGTTTTGGAATCAGAGACCCAGTACTTC.

There are many counts of this clonotype. This chain uses TRBV5-1 with TRBJ1-1; D remains ambiguous. CDR1 and CDR2 (germline): SGHRS, YFSETQ. Trimming left V 0 bases short and J 1 base short, with 10 bases between. This CDR3 is built from 15 residues. The CDR3 bases are TGCGCCAGCAGCTTGGGAGCGACCCCGAACACTGAAGCTTTCTTT. Encoded protein: CASSLGATPNTEAFF.

This clonotype has ten or more counts. The CDR3 region is CATSKRVGGPNEKLFF. The DNA for the CDR3 is TGTGCCACCAGCAAACGCGTGGGAGGTCCTAATGAAAAACTGTTTTTT. The rearrangement uses TRBV15 and TRBJ1-4; D is uncertain. The CDR3 has 16 residues. V was cut by 4 bases and J by 3 bases, with 15 bases left in between. The germline gives CDR1 LNHNV, CDR2 YYDKDF (reference sequence).

This sequence joins TRBV7-2 and TRBJ2-5; D perhaps matches TRBD2 (5 bases). CDR3 size: 15 residues. Germline V lookup: CDR1 SGHTA, CDR2 FQGNSA. V shed 2 bases and J shed 4 bases, with 14 bases lying between them. This CDR3 is CASSLRRGKGETQYF. The CDR3 nucleotides read TGTGCCAGCAGCTTACGACGGGGAAAGGGAGAGACCCAGTACTTC.

The V call is TRBV11-2, the J call TRBJ1-4, with D unclear. Between the trimmed V and J ends, which lost 4 bases and 5 bases, there was a span of 14 bases. Looked up from germline, CDR1 is SGHAT and CDR2 is FQNNGV. The CDR3 extends over 15 amino acids. CDR3 residues: CASSSPPESNEKLFF. CDR3 in DNA: TGTGCCAGCAGCTCCCCACCGGAGAGCAATGAAAAACTGTTTTTT.

This clonotype was picked up a small number of times. V is TRBV5-1 and J is TRBJ2-5, with 7 bases that match TRBD2. V lost 0 bases to trimming and J lost 6 bases; unmatched junction nucleotides: 8. Germline V gene lookup returns CDR1 SGHRS and CDR2 YFSETQ. This CDR3 region has 15 residues. The CDR3: CASSLEPGGEKTQYF. CDR3 bases: TGCGCCAGCAGCTTGGAGCCGGGGGGAGAAAAGACCCAGTACTTC.

The V and J genes are TRBV5-6 and TRBJ1-6; TRBD1 is a possible D gene (6 bases). The CDR3 consists of 16 residues. Germline V lookup: CDR1 SGHDT, CDR2 YYEEEE. Trimming stripped 4 bases from V and 4 bases from J, with 15 bases between. CDR3 nucleotide sequence: TGTGCCAGCAGCGCTGGGGCAGGGGTTTATAATTCACCCCTCCACTTT. It codes for CASSAGAGVYNSPLHF.

This clonotype was detected only once. The rearrangement uses TRBV6-6 and TRBJ2-7, with 8 nucleotides matching TRBD2. The CDR3 sequence is 14 residues long. V was clipped by 0 bases and J by 4 bases; unmatched bases: 2. CDR1 is MNHNY and CDR2 is SVGAGI in the germline V gene (reference sequence). The CDR3 coding sequence is TGTGCCAGCAGTTACTCTCGGGAGGGTTACGAGCAGTACTTC. This gives the protein CASSYSREGYEQYF.

This chain connects TRBV29-1 to TRBJ1-3; TRBD1 matches 9 bases. Germline-derived CDR1 and CDR2 are SQVTM and ANQGSEA. V lost 7 bases and J lost 4; bases outside the gene matches: 8. CDR3 size: 14 residues. CDR3 nucleotides: TGCAGCGCATGGACAGGGGCGCGGGGAAACACCATATATTTT. It encodes CSAWTGARGNTIYF.

This clonotype was seen a few times. The chain employs TRBV2 and TRBJ2-7; TRBD2 might be the D (6 bases). From germline, CDR1 is SNHLY and CDR2 FYNNEI. V lost 5 bases, J lost 2 bases, and 28 bases lay in between. The length of the CDR3 is 19 residues. The CDR3 region is CASSYHRQKQRAPAYEQYF. The CDR3 coding sequence is TGTGCCAGCAGTTATCATCGGCAAAAGCAGCGGGCGCCAGCCTACGAGCAGTACTTC.

This clonotype was seen a handful of times. V is TRBV5-1 and J is TRBJ1-4, with D perhaps matching TRBD1 (6 bases). The V end was cut by 3 bases, the J end by 3 bases, with 12 bases between. Germline CDR1 and CDR2: SGHRS and YFSETQ. The CDR3 sequence is 15 residues long. This chain's CDR3 is CASSSTGLSNEKLFF. DNA of the CDR3: TGCGCCAGCAGCTCTACAGGGCTCTCTAATGAAAAACTGTTTTTT.